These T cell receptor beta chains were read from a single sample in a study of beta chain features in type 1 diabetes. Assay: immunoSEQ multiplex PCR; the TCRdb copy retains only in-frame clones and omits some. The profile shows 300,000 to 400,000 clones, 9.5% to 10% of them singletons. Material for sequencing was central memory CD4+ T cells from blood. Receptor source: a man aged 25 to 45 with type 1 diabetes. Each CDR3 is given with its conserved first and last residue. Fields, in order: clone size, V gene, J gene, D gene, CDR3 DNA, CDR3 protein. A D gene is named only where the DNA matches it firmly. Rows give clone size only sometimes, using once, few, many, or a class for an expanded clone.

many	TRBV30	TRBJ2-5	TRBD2	TGTGCCTGGAGTGCGGGAGGGACGGGGAGGGAGACCCAGTACTTC	CAWSAGGTGRETQYF
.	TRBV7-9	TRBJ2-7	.	TGTGCCAGCAGCTTAGGAACAGGGCGAGCCTACGAGCAGTACTTC	CASSLGTGRAYEQYF
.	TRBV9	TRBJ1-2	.	TGTGCCAGCAGCGTCAGCCTCTGCGGGGGGGCTTACAACTATGGCTACACCTTC	CASSVSLCGGAYNYGYTF
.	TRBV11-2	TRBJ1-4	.	TGTGCCAGCAGCCCAGCGATCGAGGCTAATGAAAAACTGTTTTTT	CASSPAIEANEKLFF
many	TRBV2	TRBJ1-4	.	TGTGCCAGCAGGGGCTATGAAAAACTGTTTTTT	CASRGYEKLFF
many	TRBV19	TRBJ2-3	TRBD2	TGTGCCAGTAGTATAGACGGGACTAGCGGGAGAGATACGCAGTATTTT	CASSIDGTSGRDTQYF
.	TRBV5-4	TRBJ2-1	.	TGTGCCAGCAGCACCCCAGACAGTAACAATGAGCAGTTCTTC	CASSTPDSNNEQFF
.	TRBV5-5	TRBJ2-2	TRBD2	TGTGCCAGCAGTGCCCTAGCGGGAGTGAACACCGGGGAGCTGTTTTTT	CASSALAGVNTGELFF
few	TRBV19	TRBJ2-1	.	TGTGCCAGTAGTATAAATCCGGGCAACTCCTACAATGAGCAGTTCTTC	CASSINPGNSYNEQFF
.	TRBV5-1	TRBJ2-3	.	TGCGCCAGCAGCTTGGCCGTCCTAGCGAGCACAGATACGCAGTATTTT	CASSLAVLASTDTQYF
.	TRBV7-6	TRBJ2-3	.	TGTGCCAGCAGCTTAGATCACAACACAGATACGCAGTATTTT	CASSLDHNTDTQYF
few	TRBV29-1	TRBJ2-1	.	TGCAGCATGATACTAGCTGGCCATGAGCAGTTCTTC	CSMILAGHEQFF
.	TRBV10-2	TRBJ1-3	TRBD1	TGCGCCAGCAGTGTTGACAGGGGAGTGTCTGGAAACACCATATATTTT	CASSVDRGVSGNTIYF
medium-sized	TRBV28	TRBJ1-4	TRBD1	TGTGCCAGCAGTTTGACAGGGAGGGTTGAAAAACTGTTTTTT	CASSLTGRVEKLFF
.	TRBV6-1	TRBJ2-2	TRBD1	TGTGCCAGCAGTGCAGCCGGGACAGGGGTTTCCGGGGAGCTGTTTTTT	CASSAAGTGVSGELFF
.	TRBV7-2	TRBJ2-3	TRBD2	TGTGCCAGCAGCTGGGGGACTAGGGGCACAGATACGCAGTATTTT	CASSWGTRGTDTQYF
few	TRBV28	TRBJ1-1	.	TGTGCCAGCAGTTCAACAGCGATAAACACTGAAGCTTTCTTT	CASSSTAINTEAFF
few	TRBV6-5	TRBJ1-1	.	TGTGCCAGCAACTACAAGGGGGGGATCACTGAAGCTTTCTTT	CASNYKGGITEAFF